A selection of T cell receptor beta chains follows, all from one sample in a study of control samples from healthy donors and cancer patients. Clones were read by immunoSEQ multiplex PCR, and TCRdb kept only the in-frame ones, dropping some. In the table there are under 75,000 clones, roughly 85% of which are singletons. The specimen sequenced was blood. These receptors were collected from a man between 40 and 49 years old in good health. Both conserved end residues are part of each CDR3. The D gene is left open where the match is weak. A clone size is listed for some rows: how often the clone was seen (once, few, many), or a class if it is expanded.

TRBV7-8	-	TRBJ2-5	-	TGTGCCAGCACCCAACGCTGGGGGGAGACCCAGTACTTC	CASTQRWGETQYF
TRBV5-6	-	TRBJ2-2	-	TGTGCCAGCAGCTTGGCTGCGGGAAACACCGGGGAGCTGTTTTTT	CASSLAAGNTGELFF
TRBV29-1	-	TRBJ1-1	-	TGCAGCGTTCGTTTTTTAGGATTTTCCACGAGTGGGACTGAAGCTTTCTTT	CSVRFLGFSTSGTEAFF
TRBV5-5	-	TRBJ1-4	-	TGTGCCAGCAGCTTGACTACAGGGCTGAATGAAAAACTGTTTTTT	CASSLTTGLNEKLFF
TRBV6-2/TRBV6-3	-	TRBJ2-2	-	TGTGCCAGCAGTTACTGGGCACAGGGCGGCACCGGGGAGCTGTTTTTT	CASSYWAQGGTGELFF
TRBV29-1	TRBD2	TRBJ2-1	-	TGCAGCGCCGTGACTAGCGGGAGCTACAATGAGCAGTTCTTC	CSAVTSGSYNEQFF
TRBV19	-	TRBJ2-5	once	TGTGCCTCTGGAGGTGGGGTGACCCAGTACTTC	CASGGGVTQYF
TRBV5-1	-	TRBJ2-1	-	TGCGCCAGCAGCCGGGACGCATGGACCTACAATGAGCAGTTCTTC	CASSRDAWTYNEQFF
TRBV4-3	-	TRBJ2-3	-	TGCGCCAGCAGCCAAGATGTGAGAGATACGCAGTATTTT	CASSQDVRDTQYF
TRBV4-2	TRBD2	TRBJ2-5	-	TGTGCCAGCAGCCAACTAGCGGGGGACATGGAGACCCAGTACTTC	CASSQLAGDMETQYF
TRBV6-6	TRBD1	TRBJ1-1	-	TGTGCCAGCAGACCTGGACAGGGATCGAATCCCACTGAAGCTTTCTTT	CASRPGQGSNPTEAFF
TRBV30	-	TRBJ1-6	-	TGTGCCTCGCGGGGGGAGTATAATTCACCCCTCCACTTT	CASRGEYNSPLHF
TRBV11-3	-	TRBJ2-3	once	TGTGCCAGCAGCCCCCGGGACCTCACAGATACGCAGTATTTT	CASSPRDLTDTQYF
TRBV29-1	-	TRBJ1-1	-	TGCAGCGGACAGGACGGGAACACTGAAGCTTTCTTT	CSGQDGNTEAFF
TRBV2	TRBD2	TRBJ2-3	-	TGTGCCACCCTCCGTCTGGGGACCATAGCGGGGGGGCGAACAGATACGCAGTATTTT	CATLRLGTIAGGRTDTQYF
TRBV19	-	TRBJ2-3	medium-sized	TGTGCCAGTAGTCCCCCGGGGGCTCTAGATACGCAGTATTTT	CASSPPGALDTQYF
TRBV4-1	-	TRBJ2-1	few	TGCGCCAGCAGCCAAGTGACTGAGCAGTTCTTC	CASSQVTEQFF
TRBV5-6	-	TRBJ1-2	-	TGTGCCAGCAGCGTGGACAGCTATGGCTACACCTTC	CASSVDSYGYTF
TRBV7-8	-	TRBJ1-3	-	TGTGCCAGCAGCCTCCAACCAGGGGCAGGAAACACCATATATTTT	CASSLQPGAGNTIYF
TRBV12-5	-	TRBJ2-7	-	TGTGCTAGTGGTTTGGTAGTTGGCAGGGCACCCTACGAGCAGTACTTC	CASGLVVGRAPYEQYF
TRBV7-9	TRBD1	TRBJ2-1	-	TGTGCCAGCAGCGACCGACAGGGGTACAATGAGCAGTTCTTC	CASSDRQGYNEQFF
TRBV4-3	-	TRBJ1-2	-	TGCGCCAGCAGCCAGAGCTTCGAGGAACTGAACTATGGCTACACCTTC	CASSQSFEELNYGYTF
TRBV10-3	-	TRBJ1-1	-	TGTGCCATCAATCGCCATGTAGTGATGTCGGCTTTCTTT	CAINRHVVMSAFF
TRBV12-1	-	TRBJ1-1	-	TGTGCCAGCACCCCTGGACGGATGAACACTGAAGCTTTCTTT	CASTPGRMNTEAFF
TRBV5-4	TRBD1	TRBJ1-6	-	TGTGCCAGCAGCGCTGACAGGGTTGGTTCACCCCTCCACTTT	CASSADRVGSPLHF
TRBV5-1	-	TRBJ1-2	-	TGCGCCAGCAGCTTGGGACGGAACTATGGCTACACCTTC	CASSLGRNYGYTF
TRBV19	-	TRBJ1-5	-	TGTGCCAGTATTAGTATGTATAGCAATCAGCCCCAGCATTTT	CASISMYSNQPQHF
TRBV27	-	TRBJ1-6	-	TGTGCCAGCAGACAGGGTGTGGATAATTCACCCCTCCACTTT	CASRQGVDNSPLHF
TRBV7-2	-	TRBJ2-1	-	TGTGCCAGCAGCTTAGAAGGGACGGTGAAGTTCTTC	CASSLEGTVKFF
TRBV28	TRBD1	TRBJ1-1	-	TGTGCCAGCAGGACAGGGGGTCGGACTGAAGCTTTCTTT	CASRTGGRTEAFF
TRBV18	-	TRBJ1-2	once	TGTGCCAGCTCACCAGCGGATGACTATGGCTACACCTTC	CASSPADDYGYTF
TRBV3-1/TRBV3-2	TRBD2	TRBJ2-7	once	TGTGCCAGCAGCCGAGACCCAGCGGGAGATACTGGGCAGTACTTC	CASSRDPAGDTGQYF
TRBV27	-	TRBJ2-1	-	TGTGCCAGCAGTTTTACCGGAGGAGGAGAGCAGTTCTTC	CASSFTGGGEQFF
TRBV7-6	-	TRBJ2-5	-	TGTGCCAGCAGCTTTGGCAGCCAAGAGACCCAGTACTTC	CASSFGSQETQYF
TRBV7-2	-	TRBJ1-1	-	TGTGCCAGCAGCTTAATGAGGACATACGAAGCTTTCTTT	CASSLMRTYEAFF
TRBV19	TRBD1	TRBJ1-5	-	TGTGCCAGTAGTTTCGGACAGGGGGTAGGTCAGCCCCAGCATTTT	CASSFGQGVGQPQHF
TRBV30	-	TRBJ2-1	-	TGTGCCTGGAGCAGGGATTCGCTCTATAGTGAGCAGTTCTTC	CAWSRDSLYSEQFF
TRBV6-6	-	TRBJ1-1	-	TGTGCCAGCAGTGACAGGAAAGCTTTCTTT	CASSDRKAFF
TRBV28	-	TRBJ1-1	-	TGTGCCAGCCTACTTGACCGTACCCCTGAAGCTTTCTTT	CASLLDRTPEAFF
TRBV6-5	-	TRBJ1-1	-	TGTGCCAGCAGTTACTCGCGGTCGGCGAACACTGAAGCTTTCTTT	CASSYSRSANTEAFF
TRBV5-5	-	TRBJ1-4	-	TGTGCCAGCAGCTTAAGGGCCACTAATGAAAAACTGTTTTTT	CASSLRATNEKLFF
TRBV6-6	TRBD2	TRBJ2-7	-	TGTGCCAGCAAACACCCACTGACAGCCGGGGGGGAGGAGCAGTACTTC	CASKHPLTAGGEEQYF
TRBV5-4	-	TRBJ1-5	once	TGTGCCAGCAGCCCAGGTCAGGATCAGCCCCAGCATTTT	CASSPGQDQPQHF
TRBV28	TRBD2	TRBJ2-1	-	TGTGCCAGCAGTCTCGTAGGACTAGCGGGAGTCAGGGATGAGCAGTTCTTC	CASSLVGLAGVRDEQFF
TRBV30	TRBD1	TRBJ1-5	-	TGTGCCTTTACAGGGGTCCGGTTGAATCAGCCCCAGCATTTT	CAFTGVRLNQPQHF
TRBV7-2	TRBD1	TRBJ1-1	-	TGTGCCAGCAGAACTCAGGGGGCGCGTGACACTGAAGCTTTCTTT	CASRTQGARDTEAFF
TRBV19	-	TRBJ2-2	-	TGTGCCAGTACTAGGTTGGGGGAGACCGGGGAGCTGTTTTTT	CASTRLGETGELFF
TRBV6-5	TRBD2	TRBJ2-7	-	TGTGCCAGCAGTTACATCCTAGCGGGAGGGTACGAGCAGTACTTC	CASSYILAGGYEQYF
TRBV11-2	-	TRBJ2-3	-	TGTGCCAGCAGCCCCTTTACGGGCACAGATACGCAGTATTTT	CASSPFTGTDTQYF
TRBV2	-	TRBJ1-3	few	TGTGCCAGCAGTGAGGAGTCTAGGAGCTCTGGAAACACCATGTATTTT	CASSEESRSSGNTMYF
TRBV5-4	-	TRBJ1-1	-	TGTGCCAGCAGCTGGGGGAACACTGAAGCTTTCTTT	CASSWGNTEAFF
TRBV6-5	-	TRBJ1-2	-	TGTGCCAGCAGTTTGGACAGAAGATATGGCTACACCTTC	CASSLDRRYGYTF
TRBV15	-	TRBJ2-5	-	TGTGCCACCAAGTTCCGGGGCGGAGAGACCCAGTACTTC	CATKFRGGETQYF
TRBV6-6	-	TRBJ2-5	-	TGTGCCAGCAGGATCCGGGACTCCGCAGGAGAGACCCAGTACTTC	CASRIRDSAGETQYF
TRBV15	-	TRBJ2-5	-	TGTGCCACCAGCTCTTACAGGATTCAAGAGACCCAGTACTTC	CATSSYRIQETQYF
TRBV7-3	TRBD1	TRBJ2-2	-	TGTGCCAGCAGCTTAGGGACAGGGGGCGGAACCGGGGAGCTGTTTTTT	CASSLGTGGGTGELFF
TRBV2	-	TRBJ1-2	once	TGTGCCAGCAGAACCCTTCTAAAGCGTGCGGGGGCGCGGGATGGCTACACCTTC	CASRTLLKRAGARDGYTF
TRBV24-1	TRBD1	TRBJ2-7	-	TGTGCCACCAGTGATCCGGACAGGGGGCGGCAGTACTTC	CATSDPDRGRQYF